This T cell receptor beta chain was observed in a study of T cell responses to AZD1222 COVID-19 vaccine (dated by TCRdb to the early 2020s). About the study as a whole: Because spike-specific TCR depth and breadth did not differ between the two schedules, AZD1222 recipients who got a second dose at roughly 4 weeks were pooled with those who got a second dose at roughly 12 weeks. Trial participants were enrolled by age into 18-55, 56-69 and 70-plus year subgroups, with roughly 150, 30 and 60 TCR-sequenced participants respectively. A total of 230 to 250 trial participants underwent TCR sequencing, of whom some 210 received two doses of AZD1222 and 26 received two doses of the MenACWY control vaccine. General findings and caveats noted by the study authors: Because no samples from the day 14 peak response were available, repertoires could be characterized only after the peak T cell response. Participants were mostly white British, with more females than males. The authors suggested clonal diversity may have been underestimated. CD4 TCRs associated with the vaccine covered the entire spike protein, and the dominant responses were in regions 160-218 and 743-854. The 56-69-year group was small, and its depth increase did not reach significance, likely because of low power. Conclusions about previously exposed vaccinees are limited because only six or seven AZD1222 recipients were SARS-CoV-2 seropositive at baseline. Reportedly, close to half of the unique spike-specific TCRs recognized epitopes lying outside the regions that are mutated in the B.1.351 and B.1.1.7 variants. Spike-specific TCR breadth and depth rose significantly after two AZD1222 doses compared with day 0 and with MenACWY recipients.

The CDR3 regions of human TCRbeta chains were analyzed by immunosequencing. The paper's data handling went like this. TCRs in the repertoires were compared against a reference library of SARS-CoV-2-specific TCRs that had been generated with the MIRA antigen-specificity platform. Breadth was defined as the fraction of unique TCRs that were SARS-CoV-2-associated, and depth was defined as the fraction of total T cells that were SARS-CoV-2-associated. Using the MIRA data, each spike-specific TCR was assigned both to the spike region to which the TCR was reactive and to a CD4 or CD8 class. Log10-transformed breadth and depth values were compared by one-way ANOVA with Sidak's multiple comparisons tests. TCRdb retrieved this table from immuneACCESS and kept in-frame rearrangements only. Not all clones are present; in checked studies, unresolved V genes account for under half, and no reason is known for the remainder. D and trimming come from the DNA, and the V and J calls and clone size come from that table. In this sample the table shows about 130,000 clones, approximately 93% of which occur a single time. The ten most abundant clones make up 3.1% of the sample.

In the paper's terms, the time point label means: baseline before first vaccination. Vaccinee samples were obtained from the UK trials COV001 and COV002, which included a single-blind randomized controlled phase 2/3 trial of AZD1222 (ChAdOx1 nCoV-19) in healthy adults. For TCRbeta chain sequencing, PBMC samples from trial participants were taken at day 0 and at day 28 after the second dose. A distance of 13 bases separates the germline ends of V and J, which lose 5 bases and 0 bases respectively. In the germline V gene, CDR1 corresponds to SGHTA and CDR2 to FQGTGA. The CDR3 starts with the cysteine, ends with the phenylalanine, and has 15 residues. The entry retains the CDR3 DNA only, 45 bases that are in frame from base 1. For this clone: It lacks a known antigen. No base quality values were provided; no much bigger clone lies one nucleotide off.

Recombination connected TRBV7-3 to TRBJ1-2, with the D gene uncertain. The sequence came from an adult in good health. This sample comprised peripheral blood, obtained on day 0 of AZD1222 vaccination. The CDR3 protein: CASSPPDFPNYGYTF. Here is the DNA: TGTGCCAGCAGCCCCCCCGACTTTCCTAACTATGGCTACACCTTC. The full variable domain, with segments outside the CDR3 supplied by the reference TRBV7-3 and TRBJ1-2 proteins, appears as GAGVSQTPSNKVTEKGKYVELRCDPISGHTALYWYRQSLGQGPEFLIYFQGTGAADDSGLPNDRFFAVRPEGSVSTLKIQRTERGDSAVYLCASSPPDFPNYGYTFGSGTRLTVV.